Shown below are 24 T cell receptor beta chains from a single sample sequenced in a study of T cell responses to AZD1222 COVID-19 vaccine. Sequencing was performed with immunoSEQ multiplex PCR; in TCRdb, only in-frame clones are kept and a portion is missing. Found here are approximately 170,000 clones, 90% to 95% of them singletons; the top ten hold just over 5%. Here the sequenced sample was peripheral blood, taken 28 days after the second AZD1222 dose. Every receptor here comes from an adult who received the AZD1222 COVID-19 vaccine.

The chain is built from TRBV7-3 and TRBJ2-1, with 7 positions matching TRBD1. Germline V gene sequence: CDR1 SGHTA, CDR2 FQGTGA. The CDR3 covers 15 residues. V was clipped by 8 bases and J by 2 bases; unmatched bases: 9. CDR3 in DNA: TGTGCCAGCGCCCTCGGGGACAGCCCCTACAATGAGCAGTTCTTC. Translated, it gives CASALGDSPYNEQFF.

The chain employs TRBV2 and TRBJ2-1; the D is unclear. Between the trimmed V and J ends, which lost 0 bases and 10 bases, there was a span of 4 bases. Germline V gene lookup returns CDR1 SNHLY and CDR2 FYNNEI. This CDR3 spans 11 amino acids. CDR3 DNA: TGTGCCAGCAGTGAAGCTGGGGAGCAGTTCTTC. Its protein is CASSEAGEQFF.

This chain links TRBV6-2 or TRBV6-3 with TRBJ1-1, with TRBD1 matching 7 bases. The CDR3 consists of 15 residues. Trimming removed 4 bases from V and 1 base from J; junction bases left unmatched: 6. CDR1 is MNHEY, CDR2 SVGEGT, per germline. CDR3 protein: CASSSHRGPNTEAFF. In nucleotides, the CDR3 is TGTGCCAGCAGTTCCCACAGGGGTCCGAACACTGAAGCTTTCTTT.

V gene TRBV2 combines with J gene TRBJ1-1; tentative D call: TRBD1 (6 bases). The V gene lost 6 bases and the J gene lost 3 bases, with 14 bases spanning the gap. The CDR3 sequence is 14 residues long. CDR1 SNHLY and CDR2 FYNNEI come from the germline V gene. CDR3 nucleotide sequence: TGTGCCAGCAGCGCAGAGAGGGGGGACACTGAAGCTTTCTTT. The encoded protein is CASSAERGDTEAFF.

This clone came up once. This chain uses TRBV7-8 with TRBJ2-1; TRBD1 or TRBD2 may be the D gene (5 bases each). This CDR3 is built from 15 residues. Trimming stripped 5 bases from V and 0 bases from J, with 11 bases between. CDR1 is SGHVS and CDR2 is FQNEAQ in the germline V gene. The CDR3 region has the DNA TGTGCCAGCAGCCCCGGGACCCTCTCCTACAATGAGCAGTTCTTC. Its protein is CASSPGTLSYNEQFF.

V usage is TRBV7-6 and J usage is TRBJ1-1; unclear D gene. V was cut by 6 bases and J by 3 bases, with 11 bases left in between. The CDR3 is 13 residues long. Germline-derived CDR1 and CDR2 are SGHVS and FNYEAQ. CDR3 sequence (DNA): TGTGCCAGCAGTTCTGGCCCCTACACTGAAGCTTTCTTT. Its protein product is CASSSGPYTEAFF.

This clone was picked up a small number of times. The J gene is TRBJ2-7, the V gene TRBV3-1 (or the pseudogene TRBV3-2), with D uncertain. Germline V CDR1 and CDR2: LGHDT, YNNKEL (reference sequence). Trimming cost V 1 base and J 6 bases, with 7 bases left between them. The CDR3 length is 12 residues. The CDR3, as DNA: TGTGCCAGCAGCCAAGGGATTCGCGAGCAGTACTTC. As protein: CASSQGIREQYF.

V usage is TRBV6-2 or TRBV6-3 and J usage is TRBJ2-1; D is undetermined. V was cut by 2 bases and J by 8 bases, with 4 bases left in between. The CDR3 length is 11 residues. Germline CDR1 reads MNHEY; CDR2 reads SVGEGT. The CDR3 protein is CASSYVDEQFF. DNA for the CDR3: TGTGCCAGCAGTTACGTGGATGAGCAGTTCTTC.

V is TRBV2 and J is TRBJ2-3; D is perhaps TRBD2 (5 bases). V gave up 2 bases and J gave up 2 bases, with 11 bases separating them. CDR3 size: 15 residues. Germline CDR1 reads SNHLY; CDR2 reads FYNNEI. The CDR3 region has the DNA TGTGCCAGCAGTGAAAGGAGCGGATACACAGATACGCAGTATTTT. It specifies CASSERSGYTDTQYF.

CDR3 sequence: CASGGAGQPQHF. The DNA for the CDR3 is TGTGCCAGCGGTGGGGCGGGTCAGCCCCAGCATTTT. The J gene is TRBJ1-5, the V gene TRBV2; perhaps TRBD1 as D (5 bases). The germline CDR1 and CDR2 sequences are SNHLY and FYNNEI. The V end lost 8 bases, the J end lost 6 bases, and 11 bases lay between the germline ends. The CDR3 runs 12 residues.

This sequence joins TRBV9 and TRBJ1-1; no reliable D call. V gave up 2 bases and J gave up 3 bases, with 8 bases separating them. Germline loops: CDR1 SGDLS, CDR2 YYNGEE. This CDR3 region has 13 residues. CDR3 sequence: CASSVAGHTEAFF. CDR3 nucleotides: TGTGCCAGCAGCGTTGCAGGACACACTGAAGCTTTCTTT.

The V gene is TRBV5-6, the J gene TRBJ1-3; D is possibly TRBD1 (5 bases). The CDR3 is 17 amino acids. Germline loops: CDR1 SGHDT, CDR2 YYEEEE. Trimming cost V 4 bases and J 4 bases, with 21 bases left between them. CDR3 nucleotides: TGTGCCAGCAGCCGAGATGGACGGGGGGAGGAAGGAAACACCATATATTTT. As protein: CASSRDGRGEEGNTIYF.

The chain recombines TRBV5-6 with TRBJ1-2; the D is unclear. V dropped 0 bases and J dropped 9 bases, with 9 bases sitting between them. Germline CDR1 SGHDT, CDR2 YYEEEE. The CDR3 runs 12 residues. CDR3 nucleotides: TGTGCCAGCAGCTTGGATACGGGTCGCTACACCTTC. Translation gives CASSLDTGRYTF.

This sequence joins TRBV15 and TRBJ1-5; D not resolved. The CDR3 has 15 amino acids. Trimming removed 0 bases from V and 5 bases from J, with 11 bases in between. Germline CDR1 reads LNHNV; CDR2 reads YYDKDF (reference sequence). CDR3 in amino acids: CATSRDAGMDQPQHF. CDR3 coding DNA: TGTGCCACCAGCAGAGACGCGGGGATGGATCAGCCCCAGCATTTT.

The CDR3 protein is CASSMSGYEQYF. The CDR3 bases are TGTGCCAGTAGTATGTCTGGCTACGAGCAGTACTTC. This chain joins TRBV19 and TRBJ2-7; unclear D gene. The CDR3 extends over 12 amino acids. V was cut by 3 bases and J by 3 bases, with 6 bases left in between. The germline CDR1 and CDR2 sequences are LNHDA and SQIVND (reference sequence).

This chain joins TRBV27 and TRBJ2-1, with 7 bases aligning to TRBD1. Trimming removed 1 base from V and 2 bases from J; junction bases left unmatched: 2. Germline V gene data show CDR1 as MNHEY and CDR2 as SMNVEV (reference sequence). The CDR3 has 15 amino acids. DNA of the CDR3: TGTGCCAGCAGTTTATGGACAGGACCCTACAATGAGCAGTTCTTC. It specifies CASSLWTGPYNEQFF.

This sequence joins TRBV15 and TRBJ1-4; a weak D match, TRBD1 (6 bases). The length of the CDR3 is 18 residues. The ends were cut back, 0 bases at V and 4 bases at J, with 18 bases in the middle. In germline, CDR1 is LNHNV, CDR2 YYDKDF (reference sequence). CDR3 nucleotide sequence: TGTGCCACCAGCAGAGATCAGGGAGCGGGGGCTGGTAATGAAAAACTGTTTTTT. It is translated as CATSRDQGAGAGNEKLFF.

The CDR3 sequence is CASSPGGSSYNSPLHF. In DNA, the CDR3 is TGTGCCAGCAGCCCCGGTGGGAGCTCCTATAATTCACCCCTCCACTTT. The V call is TRBV7-2, the J call TRBJ1-6; D is undetermined. The CDR3 spans 16 residues. Trimming stripped 5 bases from V and 0 bases from J, with 11 bases between. The germline V gene encodes CDR1 SGHTA and CDR2 FQGNSA.

V gene TRBV5-1 combines with J gene TRBJ2-7; the D gene is possibly TRBD2 (5 bases). The germline CDR1 and CDR2 sequences are SGHRS and YFSETQ. The CDR3 has 14 residues. V was cut by 0 bases and J by 3 bases, with 10 bases left in between. CDR3 region: CASSLVRGGYEQYF. The DNA for the CDR3 is TGCGCCAGCAGCTTGGTCCGGGGTGGCTACGAGCAGTACTTC. Combining the CDR3 with reference TRBV5-1 and TRBJ2-7 gives the whole variable domain KAGVTQTPRYLIKTRGQQVTLSCSPISGHRSVSWYQQTPGQGLQFLFEYFSETQRNKGNFPGRFSGRQFSNSRSEMNVSTLELGDSALYLCASSLVRGGYEQYFGPGTRLTVT.

The chain recombines TRBV27 with TRBJ2-1; D unresolved. CDR1 is MNHEY and CDR2 is SMNVEV in the germline V gene (reference sequence). This CDR3 spans 13 amino acids. Between the trimmed V and J ends, which lost 3 bases and 5 bases, there was a span of 8 bases. CDR3 protein: CASSFGVDNEQFF. CDR3 DNA sequence: TGTGCCAGCAGTTTCGGTGTAGACAATGAGCAGTTCTTC.

This chain joins TRBV5-1 and TRBJ2-1; TRBD1 is a possible D gene (5 bases). V was shortened by 7 bases and J by 4 bases, with 9 bases between the two germline ends. Germline CDR1 SGHRS, CDR2 YFSETQ. The CDR3 is made up of 12 amino acids. CDR3 loop: CASFQGYNEQFF. CDR3 nucleotide sequence: TGCGCCAGCTTCCAGGGATACAATGAGCAGTTCTTC.

The chain carries TRBV9 and TRBJ1-1, with TRBD1 as a possible D gene (5 bases). This CDR3 has 14 residues. Per the germline V gene, CDR1 is SGDLS and CDR2 is YYNGEE. Trimming removed 2 bases at V and 1 base at J, with 9 bases between. The CDR3 DNA reads TGTGCCAGCAGCGTGGGACCCGGGAACACTGAAGCTTTCTTT. It is translated as CASSVGPGNTEAFF. Variable domain in full (rest from reference TRBV9 and TRBJ1-1): DSGVTQTPKHLITATGQRVTLRCSPRSGDLSVYWYQQSLDQGLQFLIQYYNGEERAKGNILERFSAQQFPDLHSELNLSSLELGDSALYFCASSVGPGNTEAFFGQGTRLTVV.

This rearrangement joins TRBV5-4 to TRBJ2-5; TRBD1 aligns across 8 bases. This CDR3 is built from 13 residues. From germline, CDR1 is SGHNT and CDR2 YYREEE (reference sequence). The V segment lost 2 bases and the J segment 4 bases; nucleotides outside the gene matches: 1. DNA for the CDR3: TGTGCCAGCAGCTTTGACAGGGGAGAGACCCAGTACTTC. It encodes CASSFDRGETQYF.

This clone was recorded only once. This rearrangement joins TRBV4-1 to TRBJ2-7; unclear D gene. This CDR3 has 13 residues. The V and J ends lost 4 bases and 4 bases respectively, with 11 bases between them. Germline CDR1 is MGHRA and CDR2 is YSYEKL. CDR3 DNA: TGCGCCAGCAGCCCCGATGGCCAATACGAGCAGTACTTC. Its protein is CASSPDGQYEQYF.